This record covers a single T cell receptor (beta chain). Its antigen is unknown. This sample is drawn from a study of lymphopenia after photon versus proton radiotherapy. Study observations and caveats: Post-nadir diversity loss with photons came from oligoclonal expansion, particularly CD8+ Temra cells. Only patients who died were analyzed for survival; proton advantage is unproven.

Profiled with immunoSEQ multiplex PCR; TCRdb holds only in-frame clones, not every one. The table records 15,000 to 20,000 clones, 70% to 90% of them present only once. The sequence was collected from a man in his 70s with pancreatic cancer. Sequences were derived from peripheral blood, sampled from a patient treated with proton-based radiotherapy.

The CDR3 bases are TGTGCCAGCTCACCTAATTACGAGCAGTACTTC. Translation: CASSPNYEQYF. The V and J genes are TRBV18 and TRBJ2-7, with D uncertain. Germline values: CDR1 KGHSH, CDR2 LQKENI. Trimming stripped 3 bases from V and 4 bases from J, with 4 bases between. CDR3 length: 11 amino acids.